The text below deals with one TCR beta chain. The sample comes from a study of T cell responses to AZD1222 COVID-19 vaccine. For the study at large: Researchers grouped second doses given at about 4 or about 12 weeks into one pool.

CDR1 GTSNPN and CDR2 SVGIG come from the germline V gene (reference sequence). With 2 bases clipped from V and 5 bases from J, the junction kept 7 bases outside the gene matches. This CDR3 is built from 14 residues. The repertoire was sequenced with immunoSEQ multiplex PCR; TCRdb's copy has only in-frame clones and lacks some. Of around 87,000 clones in the sample, 80% to 90% were seen once. The genes are TRBV30 and TRBJ2-5, with 8 bases aligning to TRBD1. The material sequenced was peripheral blood, taken on day 0 of AZD1222 vaccination. The receptor was derived from an adult in good health. CDR3 DNA sequence: TGTGCCTGGAGTATCGGGACAGGCGGCGAGACCCAGTACTTC. Encoded protein: CAWSIGTGGETQYF. Combining the CDR3 with reference TRBV30 and TRBJ2-5 gives the whole variable domain SQTIHQWPATLVQPVGSPLSLECTVEGTSNPNLYWYRQAAGRGLQLLFYSVGIGQISSEVPQNLSASRPQDRQFILSSKKLLLSDSGFYLCAWSIGTGGETQYFGPGTRLLVL.